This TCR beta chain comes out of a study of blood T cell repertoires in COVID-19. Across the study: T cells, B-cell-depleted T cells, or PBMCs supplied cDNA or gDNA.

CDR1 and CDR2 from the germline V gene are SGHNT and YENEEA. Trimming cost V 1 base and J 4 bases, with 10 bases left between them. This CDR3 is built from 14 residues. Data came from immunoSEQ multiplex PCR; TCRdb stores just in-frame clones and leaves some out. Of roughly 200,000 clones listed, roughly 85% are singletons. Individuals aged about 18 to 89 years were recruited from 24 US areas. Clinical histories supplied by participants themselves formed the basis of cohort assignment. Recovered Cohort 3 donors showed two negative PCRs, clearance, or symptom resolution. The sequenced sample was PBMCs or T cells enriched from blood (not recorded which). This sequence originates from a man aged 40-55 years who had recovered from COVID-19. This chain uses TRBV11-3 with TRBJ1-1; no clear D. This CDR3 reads CASSLGRSSTEAFF. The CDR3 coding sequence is TGTGCCAGCAGCTTAGGTCGGAGTAGCACTGAAGCTTTCTTT.